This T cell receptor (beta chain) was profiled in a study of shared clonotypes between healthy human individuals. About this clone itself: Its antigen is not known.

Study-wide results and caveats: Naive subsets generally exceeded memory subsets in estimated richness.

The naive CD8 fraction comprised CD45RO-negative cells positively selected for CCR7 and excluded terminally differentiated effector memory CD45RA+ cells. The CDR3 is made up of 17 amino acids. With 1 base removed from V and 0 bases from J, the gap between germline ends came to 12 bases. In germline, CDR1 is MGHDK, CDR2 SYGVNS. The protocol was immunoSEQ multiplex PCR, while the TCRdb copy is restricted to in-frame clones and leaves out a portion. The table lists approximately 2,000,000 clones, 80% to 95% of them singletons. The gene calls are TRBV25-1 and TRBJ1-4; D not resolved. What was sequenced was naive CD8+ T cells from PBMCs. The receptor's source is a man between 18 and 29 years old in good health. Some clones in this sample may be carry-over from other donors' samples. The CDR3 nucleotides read TGTGCCAGCAGTGAATTCTCGACGGCAACAACTAATGAAAAACTGTTTTTT. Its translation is CASSEFSTATTNEKLFF.